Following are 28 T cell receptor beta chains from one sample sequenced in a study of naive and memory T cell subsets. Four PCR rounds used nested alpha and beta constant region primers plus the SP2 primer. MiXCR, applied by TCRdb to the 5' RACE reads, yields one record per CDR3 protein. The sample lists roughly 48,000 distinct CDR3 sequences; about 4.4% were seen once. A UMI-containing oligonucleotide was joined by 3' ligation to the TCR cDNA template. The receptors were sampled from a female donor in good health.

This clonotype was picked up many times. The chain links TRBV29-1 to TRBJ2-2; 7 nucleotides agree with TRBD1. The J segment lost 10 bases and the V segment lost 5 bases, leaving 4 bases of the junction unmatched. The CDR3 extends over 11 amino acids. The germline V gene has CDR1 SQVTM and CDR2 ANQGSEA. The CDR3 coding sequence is TGCAGCGTTCAGGGGACAGCGGAGCTGTTTTTT. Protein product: CSVQGTAELFF.

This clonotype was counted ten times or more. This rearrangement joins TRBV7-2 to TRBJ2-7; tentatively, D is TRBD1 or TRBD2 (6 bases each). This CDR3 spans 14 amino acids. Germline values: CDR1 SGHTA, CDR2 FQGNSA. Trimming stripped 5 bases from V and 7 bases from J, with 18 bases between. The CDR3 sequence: CASSPHYPGAEQYF. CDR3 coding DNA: TGTGCCAGCAGCCCACACTATCCGGGGGCTGAGCAGTACTTC.

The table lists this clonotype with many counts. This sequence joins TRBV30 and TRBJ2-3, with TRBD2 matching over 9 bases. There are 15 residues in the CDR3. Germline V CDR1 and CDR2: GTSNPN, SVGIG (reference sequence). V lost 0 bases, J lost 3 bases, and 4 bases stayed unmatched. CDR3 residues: CAWSVNSGSTDTQYF. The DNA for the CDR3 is TGTGCCTGGAGTGTAAATAGCGGGAGTACAGATACGCAGTATTTT.

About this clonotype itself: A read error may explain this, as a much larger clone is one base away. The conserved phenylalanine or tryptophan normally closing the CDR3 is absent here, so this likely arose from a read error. The CDR3 spells CASTAVRGSLRDTQYL. The CDR3 bases are TGTGCCAGCACCGCAGTTCGCGGGTCTTTACGAGATACGCAGTATCTT. The chain has TRBV27 and TRBJ2-3; D is perhaps TRBD2 (5 bases). The CDR3 is 16 amino acids. Trimming removed 7 bases from V and 5 bases from J, with 22 bases in between. Germline CDR1 reads MNHEY; CDR2 reads SMNVEV (reference sequence).

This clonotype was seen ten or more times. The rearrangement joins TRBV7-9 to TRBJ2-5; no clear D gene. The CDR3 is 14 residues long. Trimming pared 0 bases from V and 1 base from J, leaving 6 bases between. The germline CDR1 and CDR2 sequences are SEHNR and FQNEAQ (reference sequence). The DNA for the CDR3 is TGTGCCAGCAGCTTAGCTTCCGGCCAAGAGACCCAGTACTTC. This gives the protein CASSLASGQETQYF.

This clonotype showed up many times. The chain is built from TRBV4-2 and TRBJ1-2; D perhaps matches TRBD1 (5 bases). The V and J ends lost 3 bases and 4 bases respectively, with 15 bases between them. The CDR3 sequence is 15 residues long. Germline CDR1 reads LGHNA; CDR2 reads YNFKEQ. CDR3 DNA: TGTGCCAGCAGCCACTACGGGGGTGGGAGCTATGGCTACACCTTC. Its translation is CASSHYGGGSYGYTF.

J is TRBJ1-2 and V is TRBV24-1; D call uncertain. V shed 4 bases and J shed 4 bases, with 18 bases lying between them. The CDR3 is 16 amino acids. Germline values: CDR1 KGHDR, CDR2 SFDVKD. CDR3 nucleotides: TGTGCCACCAGTGACCCGCAGTCTCGGACCCCCTATGGCTACACCTTC. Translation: CATSDPQSRTPYGYTF.

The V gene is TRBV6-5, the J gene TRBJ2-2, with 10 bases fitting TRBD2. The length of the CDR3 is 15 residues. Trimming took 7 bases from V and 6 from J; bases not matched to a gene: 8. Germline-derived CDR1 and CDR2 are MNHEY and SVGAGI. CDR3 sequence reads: CASTKTSGTAGELFF. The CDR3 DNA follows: TGTGCCAGCACCAAAACTAGCGGGACGGCCGGGGAGCTGTTTTTT.

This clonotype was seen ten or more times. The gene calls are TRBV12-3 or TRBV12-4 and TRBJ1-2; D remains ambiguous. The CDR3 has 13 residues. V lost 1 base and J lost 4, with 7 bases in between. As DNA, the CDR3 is TGTGCCAGCAGTTTAGGTCCTTCCTATGGCTACACCTTC. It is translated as CASSLGPSYGYTF.

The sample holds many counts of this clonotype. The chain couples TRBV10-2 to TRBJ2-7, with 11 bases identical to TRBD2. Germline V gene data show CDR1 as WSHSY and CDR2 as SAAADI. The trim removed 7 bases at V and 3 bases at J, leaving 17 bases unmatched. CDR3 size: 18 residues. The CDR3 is CASTKLGTSGIRDYEQYF. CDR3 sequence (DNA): TGCGCCAGCACCAAATTAGGGACTAGCGGTATTCGGGACTACGAGCAGTACTTC.

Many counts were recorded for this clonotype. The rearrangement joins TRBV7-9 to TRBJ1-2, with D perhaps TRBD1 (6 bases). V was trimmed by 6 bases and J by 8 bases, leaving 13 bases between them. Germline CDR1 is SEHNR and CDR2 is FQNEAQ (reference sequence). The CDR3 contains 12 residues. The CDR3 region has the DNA TGTGCCAGCAGAAGTGGACAGTTGGGCTACACCTTC. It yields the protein CASRSGQLGYTF.

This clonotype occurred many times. CDR3 bases: TGTGCCAGCAGCTTACCAGCGCGGGACTATCACGCTGAGGGGCAAGAGACCCAGTACTTC. It encodes CASSLPARDYHAEGQETQYF. The V gene is TRBV7-9, the J gene TRBJ2-5, with 7 bases identical to TRBD2. The CDR3 consists of 20 residues. V gave up 2 bases and J gave up 2 bases; unmatched junction bases: 20. Germline V gives CDR1 SEHNR, CDR2 FQNEAQ (reference sequence).

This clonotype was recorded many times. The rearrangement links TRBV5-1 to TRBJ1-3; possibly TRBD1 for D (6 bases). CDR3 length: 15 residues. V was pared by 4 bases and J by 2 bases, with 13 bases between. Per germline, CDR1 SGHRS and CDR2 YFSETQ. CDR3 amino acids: CASSETQGTGNTIYF. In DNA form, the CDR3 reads TGCGCCAGCAGCGAAACACAGGGAACTGGAAACACCATATATTTT.

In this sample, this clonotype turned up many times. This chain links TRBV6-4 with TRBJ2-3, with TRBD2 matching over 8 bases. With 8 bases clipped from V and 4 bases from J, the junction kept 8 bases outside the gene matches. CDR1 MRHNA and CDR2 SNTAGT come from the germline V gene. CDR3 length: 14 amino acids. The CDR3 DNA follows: TGTGCCAGCTCGAGTAGCGGGACGGCAGATACGCAGTATTTT. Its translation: CASSSSGTADTQYF.

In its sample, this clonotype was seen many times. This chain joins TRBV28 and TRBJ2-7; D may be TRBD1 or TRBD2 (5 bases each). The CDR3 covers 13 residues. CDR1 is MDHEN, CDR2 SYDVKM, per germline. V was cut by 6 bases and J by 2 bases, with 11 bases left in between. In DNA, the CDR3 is TGTGCCAGCAGGGGGGTAGCACCCTACGAGCAGTACTTC. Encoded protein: CASRGVAPYEQYF. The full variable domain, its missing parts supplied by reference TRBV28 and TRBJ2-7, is DVKVTQSSRYLVKRTGEKVFLECVQDMDHENMFWYRQDPGLGLRLIYFSYDVKMKEKGDIPEGYSVSREKKERFSLILESASTNQTSMYLCASRGVAPYEQYFGPGTRLTVT.

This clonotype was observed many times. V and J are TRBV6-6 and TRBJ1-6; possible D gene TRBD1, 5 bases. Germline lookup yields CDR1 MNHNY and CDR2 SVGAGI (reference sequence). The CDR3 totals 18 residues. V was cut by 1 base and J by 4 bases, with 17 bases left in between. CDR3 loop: CASSYLAPGTDYNSPLHF. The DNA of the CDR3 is TGTGCCAGCAGTTACTTAGCCCCCGGGACCGATTATAATTCACCCCTCCACTTT.

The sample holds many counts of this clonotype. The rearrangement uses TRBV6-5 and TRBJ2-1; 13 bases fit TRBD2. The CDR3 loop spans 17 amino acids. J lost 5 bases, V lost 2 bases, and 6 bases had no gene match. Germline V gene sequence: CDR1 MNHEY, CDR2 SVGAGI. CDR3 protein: CASSYPGGLAGDNEQFF. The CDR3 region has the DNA TGTGCCAGCAGTTACCCGGGAGGACTAGCGGGAGACAATGAGCAGTTCTTC.

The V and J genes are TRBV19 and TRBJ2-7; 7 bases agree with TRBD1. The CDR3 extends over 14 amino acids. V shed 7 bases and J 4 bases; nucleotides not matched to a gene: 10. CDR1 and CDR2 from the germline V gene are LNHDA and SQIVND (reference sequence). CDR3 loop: CASTPTGITYEQYF. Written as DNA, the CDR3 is TGTGCCAGTACTCCGACAGGGATTACGTACGAGCAGTACTTC.

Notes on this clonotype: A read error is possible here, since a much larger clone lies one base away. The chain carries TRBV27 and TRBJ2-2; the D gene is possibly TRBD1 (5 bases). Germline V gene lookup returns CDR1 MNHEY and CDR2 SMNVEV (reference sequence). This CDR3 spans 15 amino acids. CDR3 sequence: CGSSLSVGAAGELFF. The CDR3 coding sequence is TGTGGCAGCAGTTTATCTGTAGGGGCAGCCGGGGAGCTGTTTTTT.

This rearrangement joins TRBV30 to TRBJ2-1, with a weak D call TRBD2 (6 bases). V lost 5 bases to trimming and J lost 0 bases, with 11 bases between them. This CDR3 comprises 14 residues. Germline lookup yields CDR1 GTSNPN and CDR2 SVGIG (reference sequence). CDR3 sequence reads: CAWAGTPSYNEQFF. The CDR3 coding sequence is TGTGCCTGGGCCGGGACTCCCTCCTACAATGAGCAGTTCTTC.

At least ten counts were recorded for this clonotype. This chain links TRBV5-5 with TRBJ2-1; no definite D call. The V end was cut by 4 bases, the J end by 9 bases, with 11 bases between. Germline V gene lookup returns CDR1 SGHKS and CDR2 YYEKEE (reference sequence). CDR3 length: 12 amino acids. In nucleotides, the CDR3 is TGTGCCAGCAGCGTCGTAGTGGGTGAGCAGTTCTTC. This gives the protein CASSVVVGEQFF.

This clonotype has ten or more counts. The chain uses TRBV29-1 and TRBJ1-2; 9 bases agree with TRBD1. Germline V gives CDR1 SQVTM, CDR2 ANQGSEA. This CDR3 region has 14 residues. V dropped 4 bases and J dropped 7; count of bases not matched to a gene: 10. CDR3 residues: CSVVPTGGWGGYTF. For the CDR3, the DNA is TGCAGCGTTGTCCCCACAGGGGGCTGGGGTGGCTACACCTTC.

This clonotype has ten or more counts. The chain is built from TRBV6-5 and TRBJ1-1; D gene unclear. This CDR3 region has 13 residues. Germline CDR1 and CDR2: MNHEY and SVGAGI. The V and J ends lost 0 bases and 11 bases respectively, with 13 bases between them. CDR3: CASSYSKSTAAFF. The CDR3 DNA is TGTGCCAGCAGTTACTCGAAGTCCACCGCGGCTTTCTTT.

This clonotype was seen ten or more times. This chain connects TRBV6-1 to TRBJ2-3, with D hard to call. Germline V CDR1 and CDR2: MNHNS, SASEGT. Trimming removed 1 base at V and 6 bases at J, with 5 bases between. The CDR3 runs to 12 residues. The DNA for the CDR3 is TGTGCCAGCAGTGAAGGAGTCGATACGCAGTATTTT. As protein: CASSEGVDTQYF.

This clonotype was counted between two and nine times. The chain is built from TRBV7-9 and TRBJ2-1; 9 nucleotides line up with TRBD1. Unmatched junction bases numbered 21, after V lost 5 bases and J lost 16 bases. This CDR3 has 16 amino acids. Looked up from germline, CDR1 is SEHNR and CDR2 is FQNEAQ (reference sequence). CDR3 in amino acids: CASSPSPDRGMPWVFF. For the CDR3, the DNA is TGTGCCAGCAGCCCATCTCCGGACAGGGGAATGCCCTGGGTTTTCTTC.

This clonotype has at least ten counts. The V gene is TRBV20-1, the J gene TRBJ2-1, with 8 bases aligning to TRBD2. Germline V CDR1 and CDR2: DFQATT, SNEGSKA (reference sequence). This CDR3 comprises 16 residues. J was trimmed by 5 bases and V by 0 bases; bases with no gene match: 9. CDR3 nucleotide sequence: TGCAGTGCTAGAGATCATGCGGGAGGTGGTAACAATGAGCAGTTCTTC. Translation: CSARDHAGGGNNEQFF.

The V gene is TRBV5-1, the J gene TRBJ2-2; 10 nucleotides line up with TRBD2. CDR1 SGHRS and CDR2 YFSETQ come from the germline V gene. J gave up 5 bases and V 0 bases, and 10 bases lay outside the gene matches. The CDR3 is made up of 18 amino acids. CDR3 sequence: CASSLVLAGLRETGELFF. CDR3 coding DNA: TGCGCCAGCAGCTTGGTACTAGCGGGACTCAGAGAGACCGGGGAGCTGTTTTTT.

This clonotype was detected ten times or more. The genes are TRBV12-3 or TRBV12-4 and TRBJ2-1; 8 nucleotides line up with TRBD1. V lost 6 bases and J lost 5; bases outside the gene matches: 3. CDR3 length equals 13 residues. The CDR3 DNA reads TGTGCCAGCAGGCAGACAGGGGACAATGAGCAGTTCTTC. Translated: CASRQTGDNEQFF.